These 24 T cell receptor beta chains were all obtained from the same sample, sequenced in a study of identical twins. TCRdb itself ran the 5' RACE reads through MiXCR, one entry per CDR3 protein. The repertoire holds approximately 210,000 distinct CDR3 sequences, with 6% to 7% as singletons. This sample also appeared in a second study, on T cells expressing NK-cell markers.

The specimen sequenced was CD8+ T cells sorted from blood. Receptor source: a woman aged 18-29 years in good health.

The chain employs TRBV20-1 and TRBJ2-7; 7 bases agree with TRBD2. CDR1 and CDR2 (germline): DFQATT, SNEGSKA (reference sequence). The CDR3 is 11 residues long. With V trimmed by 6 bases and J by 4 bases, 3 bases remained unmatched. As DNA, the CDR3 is TGCAGTGCCATTAGCGGGTACGAGCAGTACTTC. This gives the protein CSAISGYEQYF.

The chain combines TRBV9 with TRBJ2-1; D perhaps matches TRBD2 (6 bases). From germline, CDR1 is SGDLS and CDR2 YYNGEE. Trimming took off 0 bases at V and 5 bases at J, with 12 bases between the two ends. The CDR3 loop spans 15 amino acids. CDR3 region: CASSVAGSGNNEQFF. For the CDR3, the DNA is TGTGCCAGCAGCGTAGCAGGTAGCGGCAACAATGAGCAGTTCTTC.

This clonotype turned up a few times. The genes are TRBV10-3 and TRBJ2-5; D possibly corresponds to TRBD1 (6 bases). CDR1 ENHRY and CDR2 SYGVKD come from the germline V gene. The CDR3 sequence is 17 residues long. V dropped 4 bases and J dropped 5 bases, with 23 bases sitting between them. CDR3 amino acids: CAISVASGTRSIETQYF. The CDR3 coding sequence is TGTGCCATCAGTGTAGCATCCGGGACAAGAAGTATCGAGACCCAGTACTTC.

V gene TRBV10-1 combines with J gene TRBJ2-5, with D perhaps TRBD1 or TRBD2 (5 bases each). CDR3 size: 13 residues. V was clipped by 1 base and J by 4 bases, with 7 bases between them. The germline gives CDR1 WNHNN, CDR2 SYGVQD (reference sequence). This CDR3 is CASSEWGRETQYF. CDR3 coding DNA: TGCGCCAGCAGTGAGTGGGGACGAGAGACCCAGTACTTC.

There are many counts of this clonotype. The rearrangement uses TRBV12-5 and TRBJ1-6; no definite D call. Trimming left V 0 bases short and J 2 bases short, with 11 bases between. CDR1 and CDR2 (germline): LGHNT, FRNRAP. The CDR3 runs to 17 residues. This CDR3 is CASGLVEASPYNSPLHF. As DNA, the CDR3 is TGTGCTAGTGGTTTGGTAGAGGCCTCTCCCTATAATTCACCCCTCCACTTT. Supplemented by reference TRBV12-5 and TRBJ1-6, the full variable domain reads DARVTQTPRHKVTEMGQEVTMRCQPILGHNTVFWYRQTMMQGLELLAYFRNRAPLDDSGMPKDRFSAEMPDATLATLKIQPSEPRDSAVYFCASGLVEASPYNSPLHFGNGTRLTVT.

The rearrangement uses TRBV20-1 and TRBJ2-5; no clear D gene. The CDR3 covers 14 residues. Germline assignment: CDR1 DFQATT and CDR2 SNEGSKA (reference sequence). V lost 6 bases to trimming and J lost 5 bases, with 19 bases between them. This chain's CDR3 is CSALGGVLGETQYF. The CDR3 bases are TGCAGTGCCCTCGGTGGGGTGCTGGGCGAGACCCAGTACTTC.

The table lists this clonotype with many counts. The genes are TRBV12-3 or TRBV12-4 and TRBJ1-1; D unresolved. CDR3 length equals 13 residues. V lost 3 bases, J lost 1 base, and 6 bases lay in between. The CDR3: CASSFGWNTEAFF. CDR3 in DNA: TGTGCCAGCAGTTTTGGTTGGAACACTGAAGCTTTCTTT.

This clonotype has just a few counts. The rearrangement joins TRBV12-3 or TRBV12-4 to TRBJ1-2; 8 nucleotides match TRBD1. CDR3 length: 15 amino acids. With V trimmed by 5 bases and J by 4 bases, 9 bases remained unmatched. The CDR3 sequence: CASSQINRGGYGYTF. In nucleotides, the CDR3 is TGTGCCAGCAGTCAAATAAACAGGGGGGGCTATGGCTACACCTTC.

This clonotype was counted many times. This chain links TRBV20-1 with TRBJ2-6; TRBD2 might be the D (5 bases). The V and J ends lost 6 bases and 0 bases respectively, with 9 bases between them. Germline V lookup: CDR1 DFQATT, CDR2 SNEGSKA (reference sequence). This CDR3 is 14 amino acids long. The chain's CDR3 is CSAPEDSGANVLTF. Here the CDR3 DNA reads TGCAGTGCCCCGGAGGACTCTGGGGCCAACGTCCTGACTTTC.

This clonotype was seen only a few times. The CDR3 region has the DNA TGTGCCAGCAGTTTCGTGACTAGCCGCGACGAGCAGTACTTC. Translation: CASSFVTSRDEQYF. J is TRBJ2-7 and V is TRBV6-2 or TRBV6-3, with 7 bases lining up with TRBD2. V trimming: 4 bases; J trimming: 5 bases; junction bases outside the gene matches: 8. Germline-derived CDR1 and CDR2 are MNHEY and SVGEGT. This CDR3 is 14 amino acids long.

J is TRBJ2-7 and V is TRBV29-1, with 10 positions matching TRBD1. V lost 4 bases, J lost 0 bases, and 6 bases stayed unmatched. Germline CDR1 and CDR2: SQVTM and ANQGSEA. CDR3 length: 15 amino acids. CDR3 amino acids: CSVGPGQGSSYEQYF. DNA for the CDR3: TGCAGCGTTGGCCCGGGACAGGGGAGCTCCTACGAGCAGTACTTC.

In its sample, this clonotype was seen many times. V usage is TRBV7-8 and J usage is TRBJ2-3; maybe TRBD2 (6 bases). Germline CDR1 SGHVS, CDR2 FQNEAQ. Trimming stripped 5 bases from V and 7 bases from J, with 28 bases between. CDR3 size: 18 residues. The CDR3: CASSPRGPSALLGNTQYF. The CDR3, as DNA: TGTGCCAGCAGCCCCCGGGGTCCTAGCGCCCTTCTGGGAAATACGCAGTATTTT. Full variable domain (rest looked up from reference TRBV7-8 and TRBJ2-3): GAGVSQSPRYKVAKRGQDVALRCDPISGHVSLFWYQQALGQGPEFLTYFQNEAQLDKSGLPSDRFFAERPEGSVSTLKIQRTQQEDSAVYLCASSPRGPSALLGNTQYFGPGTRLTVL.

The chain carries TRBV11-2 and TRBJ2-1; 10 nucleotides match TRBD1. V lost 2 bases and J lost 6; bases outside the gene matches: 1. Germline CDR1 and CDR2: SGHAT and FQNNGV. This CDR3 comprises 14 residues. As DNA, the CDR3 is TGTGCCAGCAGCTTAAGGACAGGGGGCAATGAGCAGTTCTTC. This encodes CASSLRTGGNEQFF.

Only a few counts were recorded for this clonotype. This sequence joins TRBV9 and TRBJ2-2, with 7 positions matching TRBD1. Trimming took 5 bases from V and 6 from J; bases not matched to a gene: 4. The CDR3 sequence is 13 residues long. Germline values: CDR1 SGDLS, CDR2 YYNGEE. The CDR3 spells CASSTTGPGELFF. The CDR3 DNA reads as TGTGCCAGCAGTACGACAGGGCCCGGGGAGCTGTTTTTT. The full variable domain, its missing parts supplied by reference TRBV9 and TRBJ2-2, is DSGVTQTPKHLITATGQRVTLRCSPRSGDLSVYWYQQSLDQGLQFLIQYYNGEERAKGNILERFSAQQFPDLHSELNLSSLELGDSALYFCASSTTGPGELFFGEGSRLTVL.

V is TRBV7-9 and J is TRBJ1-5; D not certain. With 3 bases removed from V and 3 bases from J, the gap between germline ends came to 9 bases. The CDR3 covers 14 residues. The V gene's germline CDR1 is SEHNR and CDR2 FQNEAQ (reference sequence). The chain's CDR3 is CASSFLSDNQPQHF. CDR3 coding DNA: TGTGCCAGCAGCTTCTTGTCAGACAATCAGCCCCAGCATTTT. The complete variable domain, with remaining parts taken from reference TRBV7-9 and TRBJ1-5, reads DTGVSQNPRHKITKRGQNVTFRCDPISEHNRLYWYRQTLGQGPEFLTYFQNEAQLEKSRLLSDRFSAERPKGSFSTLEIQRTEQGDSAMYLCASSFLSDNQPQHFGDGTRLSIL.

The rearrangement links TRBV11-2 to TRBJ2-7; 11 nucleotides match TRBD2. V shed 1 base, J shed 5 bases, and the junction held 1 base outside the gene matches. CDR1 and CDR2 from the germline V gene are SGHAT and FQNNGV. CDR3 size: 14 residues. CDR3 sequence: CASSLVAGGDEQYF. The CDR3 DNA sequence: TGTGCCAGCAGCTTAGTAGCGGGAGGGGACGAGCAGTACTTC.

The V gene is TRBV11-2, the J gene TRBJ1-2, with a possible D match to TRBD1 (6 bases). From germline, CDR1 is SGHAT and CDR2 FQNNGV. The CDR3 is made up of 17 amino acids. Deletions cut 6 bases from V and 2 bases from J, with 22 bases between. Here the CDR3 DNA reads TGTGCCAGCAGTCAACATTCACGGACAGTCCCCAACTATGGCTACACCTTC. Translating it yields CASSQHSRTVPNYGYTF.

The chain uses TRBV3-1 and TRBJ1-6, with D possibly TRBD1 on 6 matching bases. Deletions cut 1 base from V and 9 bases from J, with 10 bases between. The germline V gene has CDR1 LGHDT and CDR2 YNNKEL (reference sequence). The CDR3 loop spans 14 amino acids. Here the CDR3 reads CASSQGDRRSPLHF. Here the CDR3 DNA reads TGTGCCAGCAGCCAAGGTGACAGGCGTTCACCCCTCCACTTT.

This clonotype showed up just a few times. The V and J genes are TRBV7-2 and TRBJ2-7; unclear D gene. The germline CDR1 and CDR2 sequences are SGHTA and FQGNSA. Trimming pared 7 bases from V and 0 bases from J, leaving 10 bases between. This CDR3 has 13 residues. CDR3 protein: CASKEGSSYEQYF. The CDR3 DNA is TGTGCCAGCAAGGAAGGATCCTCCTACGAGCAGTACTTC. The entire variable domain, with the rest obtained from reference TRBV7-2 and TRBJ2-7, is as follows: GAGVSQSPSNKVTEKGKDVELRCDPISGHTALYWYRQSLGQGLEFLIYFQGNSAPDKSGLPSDRFSAERTGGSVSTLTIQRTQQEDSAVYLCASKEGSSYEQYFGPGTRLTVT.

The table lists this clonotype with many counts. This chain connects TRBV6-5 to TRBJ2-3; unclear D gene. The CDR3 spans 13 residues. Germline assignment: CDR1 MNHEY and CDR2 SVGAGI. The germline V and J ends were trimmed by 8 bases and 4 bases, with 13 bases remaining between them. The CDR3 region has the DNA TGTGCCAGCGGCTACACTGGTGCAGATACGCAGTATTTT. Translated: CASGYTGADTQYF.

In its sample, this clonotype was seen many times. The CDR3 here is CASSFEGVEAFF. DNA of the CDR3: TGTGCCAGCAGTTTTGAGGGAGTTGAAGCTTTCTTT. The rearrangement uses TRBV12-3 or TRBV12-4 and TRBJ1-1, with D uncertain. V was pared by 3 bases and J by 7 bases, with 9 bases between. The length of the CDR3 is 12 residues.

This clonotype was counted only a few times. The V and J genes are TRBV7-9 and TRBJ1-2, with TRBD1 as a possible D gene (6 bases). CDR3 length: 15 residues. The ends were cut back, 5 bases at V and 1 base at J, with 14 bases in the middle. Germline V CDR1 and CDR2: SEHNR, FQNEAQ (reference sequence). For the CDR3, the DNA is TGTGCCAGCAGCCTAGGAGACAGGTTTAACTATGGCTACACCTTC. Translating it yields CASSLGDRFNYGYTF.

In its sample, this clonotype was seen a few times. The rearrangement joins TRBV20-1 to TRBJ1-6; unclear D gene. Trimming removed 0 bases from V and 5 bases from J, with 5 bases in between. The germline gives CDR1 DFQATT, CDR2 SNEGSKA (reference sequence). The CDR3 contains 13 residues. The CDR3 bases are TGCAGTGCTAGAGAGCCGAATAATTCACCCCTCCACTTT. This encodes CSAREPNNSPLHF.

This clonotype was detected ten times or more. The CDR3 reads CATSRGAEKYNEQFF. CDR3 in DNA: TGTGCCACCAGCAGAGGCGCAGAGAAATACAATGAGCAGTTCTTC. This chain links TRBV15 with TRBJ2-1; D gene ambiguous. The CDR3 is 15 residues long. The V gene's germline CDR1 is LNHNV and CDR2 YYDKDF (reference sequence). V lost 1 base and J 4 bases, leaving 11 bases between the germline ends.